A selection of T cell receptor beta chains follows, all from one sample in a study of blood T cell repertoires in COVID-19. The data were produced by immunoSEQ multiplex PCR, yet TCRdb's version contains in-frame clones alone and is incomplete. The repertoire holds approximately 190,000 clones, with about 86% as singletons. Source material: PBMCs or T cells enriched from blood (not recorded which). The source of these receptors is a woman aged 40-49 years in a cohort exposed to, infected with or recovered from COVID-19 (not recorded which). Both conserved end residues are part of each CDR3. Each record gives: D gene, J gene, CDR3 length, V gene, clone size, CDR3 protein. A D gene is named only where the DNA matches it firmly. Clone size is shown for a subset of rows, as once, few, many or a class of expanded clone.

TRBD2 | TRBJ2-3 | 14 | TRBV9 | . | CASTLAGMTDTQYF
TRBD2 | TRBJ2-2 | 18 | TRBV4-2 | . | CASSPWGLAGGRTGELFF
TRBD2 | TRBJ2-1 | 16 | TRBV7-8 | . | CASSLAQLAGGDEQFF
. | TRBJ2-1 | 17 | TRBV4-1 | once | CASSQGLSGPLANEQFF
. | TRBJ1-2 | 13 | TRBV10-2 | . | CASSGRTDYGYTF
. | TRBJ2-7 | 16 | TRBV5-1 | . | CASSLGGRADYYEQYF
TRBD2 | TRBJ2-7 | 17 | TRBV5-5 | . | CASSPKTSGRVQDEQYF
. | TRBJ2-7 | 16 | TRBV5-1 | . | CASSLVAAEHNYEQYF
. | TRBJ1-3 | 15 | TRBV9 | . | CASSVGGGSGNTIYF
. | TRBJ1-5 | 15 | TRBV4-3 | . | CASSQVGGGNQPQHF
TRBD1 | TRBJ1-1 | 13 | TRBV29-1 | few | CSVSSTGYGEAFF
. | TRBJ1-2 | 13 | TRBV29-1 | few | CSVVGNTRGGYTF
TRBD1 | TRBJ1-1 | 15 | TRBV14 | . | CASSRDRARNTEAFF
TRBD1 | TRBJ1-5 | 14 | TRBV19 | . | CASKPGQGNQPQHF
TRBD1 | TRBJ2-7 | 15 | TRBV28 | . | CASRPTGGGYYEQYF
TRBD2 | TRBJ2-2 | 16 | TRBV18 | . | CASSPGLAQNTGELFF
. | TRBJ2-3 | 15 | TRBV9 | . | CASSVSVAPTDTQYF
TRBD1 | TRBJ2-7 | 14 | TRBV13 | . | CASSSRDRGYEQYF
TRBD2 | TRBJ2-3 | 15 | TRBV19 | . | CAPQGLAGLTDTQYF
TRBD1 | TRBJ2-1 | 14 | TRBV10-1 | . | CASSESQGYNEQFF
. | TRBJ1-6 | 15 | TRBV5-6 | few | CASSLSGWNNSPLHF
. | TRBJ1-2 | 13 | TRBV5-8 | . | CASSPAGGYGYTF
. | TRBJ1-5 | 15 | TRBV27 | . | CASSLSGAGNQPQHF
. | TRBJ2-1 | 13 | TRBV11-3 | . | CASSVTAANEQFF
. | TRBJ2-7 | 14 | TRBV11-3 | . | CASSPRDRAYEQYF
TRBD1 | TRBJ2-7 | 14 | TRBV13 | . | CASSYDRGSHEQYF
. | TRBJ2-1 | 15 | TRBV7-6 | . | CASSHNTGPGNEQFF
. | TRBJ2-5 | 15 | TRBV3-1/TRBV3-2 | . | CASSQDPSEQETQYF
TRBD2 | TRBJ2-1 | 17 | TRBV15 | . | CATSRDLPAGAYNEQFF
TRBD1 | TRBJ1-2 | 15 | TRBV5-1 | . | CASSSYRTGIGGYTF
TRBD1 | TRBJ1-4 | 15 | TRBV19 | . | CASSIGGQGGQKLFF
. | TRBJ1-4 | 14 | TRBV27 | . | CASSLTGANEKLFF
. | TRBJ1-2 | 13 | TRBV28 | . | CATTPGQDYGYTF
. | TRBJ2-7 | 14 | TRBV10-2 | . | CASSESGLSYEQYF
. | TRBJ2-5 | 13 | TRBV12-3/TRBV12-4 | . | CASSLQGQETQYF
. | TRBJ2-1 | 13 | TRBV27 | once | CASSPRGYNEQFF
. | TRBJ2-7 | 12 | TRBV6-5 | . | CASRTATYEQYF
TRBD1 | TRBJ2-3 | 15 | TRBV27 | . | CASSGRTGSTDTQYF
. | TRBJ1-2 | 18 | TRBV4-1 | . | CASSQESIYGHHVAGYTF
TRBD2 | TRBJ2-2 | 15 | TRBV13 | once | CASSLGLGGNGELFF
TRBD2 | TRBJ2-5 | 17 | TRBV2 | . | CASSYTPGGLALETQYF
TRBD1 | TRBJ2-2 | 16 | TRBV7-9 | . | CASSLVGQGAPGELFF